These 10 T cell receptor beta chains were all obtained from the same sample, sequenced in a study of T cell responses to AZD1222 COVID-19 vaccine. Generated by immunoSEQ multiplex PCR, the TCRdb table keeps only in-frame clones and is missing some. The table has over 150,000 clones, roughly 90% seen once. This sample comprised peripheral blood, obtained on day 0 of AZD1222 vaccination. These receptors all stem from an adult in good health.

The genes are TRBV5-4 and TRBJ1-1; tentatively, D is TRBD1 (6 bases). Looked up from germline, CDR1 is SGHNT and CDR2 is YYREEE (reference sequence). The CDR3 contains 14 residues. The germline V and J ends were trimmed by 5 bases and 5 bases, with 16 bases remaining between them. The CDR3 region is CASRLGGGLTEAFF. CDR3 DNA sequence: TGTGCCAGCAGGCTAGGAGGGGGTCTGACTGAAGCTTTCTTT.

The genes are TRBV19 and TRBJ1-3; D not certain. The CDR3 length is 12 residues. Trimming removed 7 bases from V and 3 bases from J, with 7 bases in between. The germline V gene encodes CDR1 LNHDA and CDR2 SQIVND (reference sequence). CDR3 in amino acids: CASIAFGNTIYF. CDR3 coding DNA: TGTGCCAGTATCGCCTTTGGAAACACCATATATTTT.

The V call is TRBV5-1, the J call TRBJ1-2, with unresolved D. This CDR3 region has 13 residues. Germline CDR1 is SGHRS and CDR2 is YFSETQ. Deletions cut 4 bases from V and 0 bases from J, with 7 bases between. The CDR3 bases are TGCGCCAGCAGCGTGGAAGCTAACTATGGCTACACCTTC. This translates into CASSVEANYGYTF. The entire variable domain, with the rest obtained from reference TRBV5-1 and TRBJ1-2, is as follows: KAGVTQTPRYLIKTRGQQVTLSCSPISGHRSVSWYQQTPGQGLQFLFEYFSETQRNKGNFPGRFSGRQFSNSRSEMNVSTLELGDSALYLCASSVEANYGYTFGSGTRLTVV.

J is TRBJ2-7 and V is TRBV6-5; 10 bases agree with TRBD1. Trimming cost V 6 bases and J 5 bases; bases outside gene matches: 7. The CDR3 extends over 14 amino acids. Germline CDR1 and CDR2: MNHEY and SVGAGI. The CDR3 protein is CASRSTGGLDEQYF. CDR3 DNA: TGTGCCAGCAGGTCGACAGGGGGCCTCGACGAGCAGTACTTC.

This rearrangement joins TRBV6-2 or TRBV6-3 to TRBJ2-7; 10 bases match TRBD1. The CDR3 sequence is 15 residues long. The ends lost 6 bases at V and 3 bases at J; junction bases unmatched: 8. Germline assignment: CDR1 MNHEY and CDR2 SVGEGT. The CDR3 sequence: CASSIGTGDRYEQYF. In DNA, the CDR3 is TGTGCCAGCAGCATTGGGACAGGGGATCGCTACGAGCAGTACTTC.

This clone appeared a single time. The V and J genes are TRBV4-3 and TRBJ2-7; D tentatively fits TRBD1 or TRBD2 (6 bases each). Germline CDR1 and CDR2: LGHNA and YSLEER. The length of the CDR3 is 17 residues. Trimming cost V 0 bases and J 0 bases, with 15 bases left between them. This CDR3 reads CASSQDIGGTHSYEQYF. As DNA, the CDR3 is TGCGCCAGCAGCCAAGATATAGGAGGGACACACTCCTACGAGCAGTACTTC.

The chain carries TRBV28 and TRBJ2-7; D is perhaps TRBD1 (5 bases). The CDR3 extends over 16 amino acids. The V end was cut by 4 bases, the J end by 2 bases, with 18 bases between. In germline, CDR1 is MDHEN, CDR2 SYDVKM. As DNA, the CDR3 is TGTGCCAGCAGTTCCCCTGGGGCAGGGCGGACCTACGAGCAGTACTTC. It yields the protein CASSSPGAGRTYEQYF. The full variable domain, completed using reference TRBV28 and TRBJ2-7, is DVKVTQSSRYLVKRTGEKVFLECVQDMDHENMFWYRQDPGLGLRLIYFSYDVKMKEKGDIPEGYSVSREKKERFSLILESASTNQTSMYLCASSSPGAGRTYEQYFGPGTRLTVT.

CDR3 amino acids: CASSFNRAGELFF. CDR3 DNA sequence: TGTGCCAGCAGTTTCAACCGGGCCGGGGAGCTGTTTTTT. The chain links TRBV27 to TRBJ2-2; D ambiguous. V lost 3 bases and J 6 bases, leaving 8 bases between the germline ends. In germline, CDR1 is MNHEY, CDR2 SMNVEV (reference sequence). The CDR3 contains 13 residues.

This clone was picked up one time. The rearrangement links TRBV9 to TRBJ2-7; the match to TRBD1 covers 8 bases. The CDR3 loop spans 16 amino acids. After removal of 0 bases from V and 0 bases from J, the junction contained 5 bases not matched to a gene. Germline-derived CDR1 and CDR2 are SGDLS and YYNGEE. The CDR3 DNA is TGTGCCAGCAGCGTAGGACAGGGGCAAAACTCCTACGAGCAGTACTTC. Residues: CASSVGQGQNSYEQYF.

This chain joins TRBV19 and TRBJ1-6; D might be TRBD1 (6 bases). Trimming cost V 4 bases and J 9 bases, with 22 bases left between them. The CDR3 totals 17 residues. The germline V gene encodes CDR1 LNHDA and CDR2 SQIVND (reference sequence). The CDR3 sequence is CASSTTDTGSGTSPLHF. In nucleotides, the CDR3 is TGTGCCAGTAGTACGACCGACACAGGGAGTGGTACTTCACCCCTCCACTTT.